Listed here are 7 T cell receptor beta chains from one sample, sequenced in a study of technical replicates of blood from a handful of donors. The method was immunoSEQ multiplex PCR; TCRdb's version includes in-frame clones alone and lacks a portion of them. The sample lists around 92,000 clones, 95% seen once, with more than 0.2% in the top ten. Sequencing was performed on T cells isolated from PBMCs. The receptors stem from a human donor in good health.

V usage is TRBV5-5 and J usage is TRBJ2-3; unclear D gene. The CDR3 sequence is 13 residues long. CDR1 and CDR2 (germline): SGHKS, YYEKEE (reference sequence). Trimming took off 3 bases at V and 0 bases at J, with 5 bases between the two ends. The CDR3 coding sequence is TGTGCCAGCAGCTCACTTAGCACAGATACGCAGTATTTT. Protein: CASSSLSTDTQYF.

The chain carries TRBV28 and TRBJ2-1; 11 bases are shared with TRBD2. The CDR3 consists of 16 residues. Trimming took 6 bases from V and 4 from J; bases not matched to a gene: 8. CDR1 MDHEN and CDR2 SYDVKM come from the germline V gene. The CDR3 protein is CASSFSGRGIYNEQFF. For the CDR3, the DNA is TGTGCCAGCAGCTTTAGCGGGAGGGGGATTTACAATGAGCAGTTCTTC. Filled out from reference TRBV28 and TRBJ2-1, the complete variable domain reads DVKVTQSSRYLVKRTGEKVFLECVQDMDHENMFWYRQDPGLGLRLIYFSYDVKMKEKGDIPEGYSVSREKKERFSLILESASTNQTSMYLCASSFSGRGIYNEQFFGPGTRLTVL.

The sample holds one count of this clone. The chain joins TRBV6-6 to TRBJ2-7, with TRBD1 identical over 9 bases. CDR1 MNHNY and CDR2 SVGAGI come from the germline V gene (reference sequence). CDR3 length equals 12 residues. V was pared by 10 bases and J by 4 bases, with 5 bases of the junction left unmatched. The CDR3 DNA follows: TGTGCCACCCGGGACAGGGAGTACGAGCAGTACTTC. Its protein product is CATRDREYEQYF.

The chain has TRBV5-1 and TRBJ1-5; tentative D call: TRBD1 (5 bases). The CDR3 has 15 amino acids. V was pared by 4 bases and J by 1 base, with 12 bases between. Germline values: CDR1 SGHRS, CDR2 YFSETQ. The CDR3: CASSEFGGSNQPQHF. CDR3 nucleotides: TGCGCCAGCAGCGAGTTCGGGGGGAGCAATCAGCCCCAGCATTTT.

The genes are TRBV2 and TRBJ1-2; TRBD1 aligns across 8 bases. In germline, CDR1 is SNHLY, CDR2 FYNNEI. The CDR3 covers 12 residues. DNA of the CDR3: TGTGGAATTTGGTGGAACAGGGGGAACTACACCTTC. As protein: CGIWWNRGNYTF.

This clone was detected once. CDR3 sequence reads: CASSSSGTGDTEAFF. The CDR3 DNA sequence: TGTGCCAGTAGTTCATCCGGGACAGGGGACACTGAAGCTTTCTTT. The chain uses TRBV19 and TRBJ1-1; 10 positions match TRBD1. The CDR3 length is 15 residues. Germline trimming cut 5 bases from V and 3 bases from J; bases unmatched to any gene: 6. The germline CDR1 and CDR2 sequences are LNHDA and SQIVND (reference sequence). Based on the CDR3 plus reference TRBV19 and TRBJ1-1, the full variable domain is DGGITQSPKYLFRKEGQNVTLSCEQNLNHDAMYWYRQDPGQGLRLIYYSQIVNDFQKGDIAEGYSVSREKKESFPLTVTSAQKNPTAFYLCASSSSGTGDTEAFFGQGTRLTVV.

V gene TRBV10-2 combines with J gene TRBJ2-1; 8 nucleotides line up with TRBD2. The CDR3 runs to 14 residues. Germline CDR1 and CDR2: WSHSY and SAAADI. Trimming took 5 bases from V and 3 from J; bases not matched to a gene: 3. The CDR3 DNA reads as TGCGCCAGCAGTCCGGGGGGGCTCTACAATGAGCAGTTCTTC. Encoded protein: CASSPGGLYNEQFF.